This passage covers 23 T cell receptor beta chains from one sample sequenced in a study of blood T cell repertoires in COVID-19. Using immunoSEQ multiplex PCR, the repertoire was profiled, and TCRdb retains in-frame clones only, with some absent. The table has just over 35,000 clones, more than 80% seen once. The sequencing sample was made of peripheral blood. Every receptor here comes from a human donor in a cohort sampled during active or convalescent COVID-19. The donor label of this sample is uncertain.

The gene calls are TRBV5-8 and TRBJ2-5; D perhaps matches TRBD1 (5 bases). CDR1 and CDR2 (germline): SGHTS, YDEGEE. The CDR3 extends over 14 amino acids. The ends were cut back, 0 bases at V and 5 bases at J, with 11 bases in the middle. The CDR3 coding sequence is TGTGCCAGCAGCTTGGAGACAGCCCGGGAGACCCAGTACTTC. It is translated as CASSLETARETQYF. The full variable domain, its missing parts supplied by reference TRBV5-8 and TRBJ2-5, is EAGVTQSPTHLIKTRGQQATLRCSPISGHTSVYWYQQALGLGLQFLLWYDEGEERNRGNFPPRFSGRQFPNYSSELNVNALELEDSALYLCASSLETARETQYFGPGTRLLVL.

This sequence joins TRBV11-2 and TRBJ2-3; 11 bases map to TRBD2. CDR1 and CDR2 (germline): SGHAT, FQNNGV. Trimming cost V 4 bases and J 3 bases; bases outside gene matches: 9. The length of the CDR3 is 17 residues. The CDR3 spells CASSSTGTSGVTDTQYF. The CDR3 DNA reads TGTGCCAGCAGCTCTACCGGGACTAGCGGAGTTACAGATACGCAGTATTTT. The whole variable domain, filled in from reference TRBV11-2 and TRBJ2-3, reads EAGVAQSPRYKIIEKRQSVAFWCNPISGHATLYWYQQILGQGPKLLIQFQNNGVVDDSQLPKDRFSAERLKGVDSTLKIQPAKLEDSAVYLCASSSTGTSGVTDTQYFGPGTRLTVL.

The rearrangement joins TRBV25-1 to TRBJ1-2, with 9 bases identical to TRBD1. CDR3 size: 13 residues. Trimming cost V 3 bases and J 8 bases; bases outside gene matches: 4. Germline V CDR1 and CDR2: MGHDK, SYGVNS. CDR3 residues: CASSEGQGGGYTF. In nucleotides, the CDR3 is TGTGCCAGCAGTGAGGGACAGGGCGGCGGCTACACCTTC.

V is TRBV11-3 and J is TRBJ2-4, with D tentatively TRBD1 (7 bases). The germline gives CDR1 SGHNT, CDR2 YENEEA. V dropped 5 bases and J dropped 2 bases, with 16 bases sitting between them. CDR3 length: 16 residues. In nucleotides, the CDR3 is TGTGCCAGCAGCCGGCGGGACAGACTAACCAAAAACATTCAGTACTTC. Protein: CASSRRDRLTKNIQYF.

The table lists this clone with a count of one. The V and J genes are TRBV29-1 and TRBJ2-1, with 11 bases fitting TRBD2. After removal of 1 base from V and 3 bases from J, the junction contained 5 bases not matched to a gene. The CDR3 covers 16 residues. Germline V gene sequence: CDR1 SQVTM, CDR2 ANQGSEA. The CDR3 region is CSVEGLAGGIYNEQFF. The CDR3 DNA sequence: TGCAGCGTTGAAGGGTTAGCGGGAGGGATCTACAATGAGCAGTTCTTC.

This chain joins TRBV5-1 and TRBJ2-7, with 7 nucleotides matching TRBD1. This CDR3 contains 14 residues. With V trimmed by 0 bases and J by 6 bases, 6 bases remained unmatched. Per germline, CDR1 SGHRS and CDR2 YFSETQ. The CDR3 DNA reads TGCGCCAGCAGCTTGGAGGGGGCGTGGGGCGAGCAGTACTTC. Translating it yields CASSLEGAWGEQYF.

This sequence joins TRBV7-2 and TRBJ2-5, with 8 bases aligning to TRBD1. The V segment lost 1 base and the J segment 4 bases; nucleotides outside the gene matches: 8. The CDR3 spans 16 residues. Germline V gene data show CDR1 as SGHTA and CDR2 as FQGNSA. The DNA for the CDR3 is TGTGCCAGCAGCTTAGTGGCAGGGGGCTTGAGAGAGACCCAGTACTTC. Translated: CASSLVAGGLRETQYF.

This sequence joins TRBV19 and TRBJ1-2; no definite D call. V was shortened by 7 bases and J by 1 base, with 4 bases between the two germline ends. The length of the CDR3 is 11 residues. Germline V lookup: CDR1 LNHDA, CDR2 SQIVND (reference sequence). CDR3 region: CASTYNYGYTF. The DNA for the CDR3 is TGTGCCAGTACCTATAACTATGGCTACACCTTC.

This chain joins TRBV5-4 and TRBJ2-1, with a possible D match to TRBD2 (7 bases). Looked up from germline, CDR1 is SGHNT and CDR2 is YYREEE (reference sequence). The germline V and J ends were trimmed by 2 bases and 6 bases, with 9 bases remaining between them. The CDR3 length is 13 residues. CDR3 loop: CASSFAGANEQFF. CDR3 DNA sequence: TGTGCCAGCAGCTTCGCGGGGGCCAATGAGCAGTTCTTC.

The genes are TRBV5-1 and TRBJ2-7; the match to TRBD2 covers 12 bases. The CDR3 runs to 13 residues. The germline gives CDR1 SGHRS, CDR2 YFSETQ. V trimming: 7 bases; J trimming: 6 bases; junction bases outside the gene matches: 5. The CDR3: CASALAGGREQYF. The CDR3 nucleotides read TGCGCCAGCGCGCTAGCGGGAGGGCGCGAGCAGTACTTC.

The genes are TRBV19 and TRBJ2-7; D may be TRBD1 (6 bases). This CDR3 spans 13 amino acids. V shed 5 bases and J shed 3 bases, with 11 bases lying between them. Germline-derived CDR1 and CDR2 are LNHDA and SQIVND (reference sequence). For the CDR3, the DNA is TGTGCCAGTAGTGGGGACACCGTCTACGAGCAGTACTTC. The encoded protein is CASSGDTVYEQYF.

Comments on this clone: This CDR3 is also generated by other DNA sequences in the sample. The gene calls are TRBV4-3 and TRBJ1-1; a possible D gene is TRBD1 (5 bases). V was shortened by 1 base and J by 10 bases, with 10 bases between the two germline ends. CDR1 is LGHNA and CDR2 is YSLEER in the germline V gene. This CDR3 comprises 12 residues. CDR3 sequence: CASSQGRGRAFF. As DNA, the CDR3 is TGCGCCAGCAGCCAAGGAAGGGGAAGAGCTTTCTTT.

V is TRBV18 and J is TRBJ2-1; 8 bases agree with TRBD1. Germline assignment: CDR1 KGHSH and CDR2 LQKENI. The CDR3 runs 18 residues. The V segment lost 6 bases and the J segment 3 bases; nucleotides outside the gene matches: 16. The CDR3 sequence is CASSLDRGGHSNYNEQFF. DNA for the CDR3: TGTGCCAGCTCTTTAGACAGGGGAGGCCACTCAAACTACAATGAGCAGTTCTTC.

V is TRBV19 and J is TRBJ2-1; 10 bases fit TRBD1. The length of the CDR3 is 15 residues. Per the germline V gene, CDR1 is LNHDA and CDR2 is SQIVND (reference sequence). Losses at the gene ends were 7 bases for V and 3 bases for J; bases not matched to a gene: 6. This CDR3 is CASNSRDRGYNEQFF. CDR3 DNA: TGTGCCAGTAATTCCCGGGACAGGGGCTACAATGAGCAGTTCTTC. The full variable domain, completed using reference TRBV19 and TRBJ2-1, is DGGITQSPKYLFRKEGQNVTLSCEQNLNHDAMYWYRQDPGQGLRLIYYSQIVNDFQKGDIAEGYSVSREKKESFPLTVTSAQKNPTAFYLCASNSRDRGYNEQFFGPGTRLTVL.

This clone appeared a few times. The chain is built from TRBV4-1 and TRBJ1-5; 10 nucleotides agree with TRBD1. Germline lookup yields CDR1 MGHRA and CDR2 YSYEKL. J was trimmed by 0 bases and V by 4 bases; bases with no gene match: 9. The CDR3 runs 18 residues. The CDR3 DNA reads TGCGCCAGCAGCCGGATCGGGACAGGGGCTTATAGCAATCAGCCCCAGCATTTT. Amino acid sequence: CASSRIGTGAYSNQPQHF.

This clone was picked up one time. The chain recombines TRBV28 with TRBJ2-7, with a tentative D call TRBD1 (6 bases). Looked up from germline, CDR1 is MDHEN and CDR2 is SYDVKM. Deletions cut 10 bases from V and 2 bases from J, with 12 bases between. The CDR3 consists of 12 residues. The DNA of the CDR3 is TGTGCCACGAGGACAGTCACCTACGAGCAGTACTTC. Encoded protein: CATRTVTYEQYF.

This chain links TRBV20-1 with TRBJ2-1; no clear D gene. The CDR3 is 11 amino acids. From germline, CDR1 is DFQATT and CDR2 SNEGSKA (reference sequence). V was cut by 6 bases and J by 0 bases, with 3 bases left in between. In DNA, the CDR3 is TGCAGTGCCCACTCCTACAATGAGCAGTTCTTC. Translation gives CSAHSYNEQFF.

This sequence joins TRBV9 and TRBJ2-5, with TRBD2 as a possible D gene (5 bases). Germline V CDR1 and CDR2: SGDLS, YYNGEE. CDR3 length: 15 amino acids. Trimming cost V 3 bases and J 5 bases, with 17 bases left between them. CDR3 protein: CASSGFPSRTETQYF. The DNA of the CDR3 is TGTGCCAGCAGCGGGTTCCCTAGCCGGACGGAGACCCAGTACTTC.

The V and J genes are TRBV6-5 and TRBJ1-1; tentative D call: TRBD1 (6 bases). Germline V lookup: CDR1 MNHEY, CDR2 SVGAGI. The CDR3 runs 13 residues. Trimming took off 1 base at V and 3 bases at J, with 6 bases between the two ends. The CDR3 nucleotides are TGTGCCAGCAGTTACTGGACAGACACTGAAGCTTTCTTT. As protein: CASSYWTDTEAFF.

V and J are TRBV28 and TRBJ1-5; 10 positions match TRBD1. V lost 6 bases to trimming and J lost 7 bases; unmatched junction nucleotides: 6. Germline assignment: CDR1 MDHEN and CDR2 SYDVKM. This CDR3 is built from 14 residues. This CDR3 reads CASRATGGGQPQHF. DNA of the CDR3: TGTGCCAGCAGGGCGACAGGGGGCGGACAGCCCCAGCATTTT.

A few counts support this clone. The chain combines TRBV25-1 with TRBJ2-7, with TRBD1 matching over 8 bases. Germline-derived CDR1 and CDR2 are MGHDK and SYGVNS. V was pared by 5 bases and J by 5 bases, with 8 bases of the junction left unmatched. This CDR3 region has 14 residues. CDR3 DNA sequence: TGTGCCAGCAGTCCCCAGGGGGCGGATGACGAGCAGTACTTC. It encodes CASSPQGADDEQYF.

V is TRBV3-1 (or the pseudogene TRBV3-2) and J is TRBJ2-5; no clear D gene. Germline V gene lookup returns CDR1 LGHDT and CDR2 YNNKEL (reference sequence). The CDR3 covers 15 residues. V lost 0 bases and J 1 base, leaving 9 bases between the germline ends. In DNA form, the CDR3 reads TGTGCCAGCAGCCAAGATTGGGCTACCCAAGAGACCCAGTACTTC. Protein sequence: CASSQDWATQETQYF.

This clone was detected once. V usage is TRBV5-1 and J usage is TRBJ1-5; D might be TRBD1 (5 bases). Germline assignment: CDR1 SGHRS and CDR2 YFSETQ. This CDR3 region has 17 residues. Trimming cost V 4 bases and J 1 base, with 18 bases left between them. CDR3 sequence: CASSPLGGDGSNQPQHF. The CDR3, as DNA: TGCGCCAGCAGCCCACTCGGGGGGGACGGGAGCAATCAGCCCCAGCATTTT.